This TCR beta chain was found in a study of blood T cell repertoires in COVID-19. Study overall: Whether acute or convalescent, the COVID-19 samples came from the United States, Italy and Spain. Sample material is recorded as cDNA or gDNA derived from T cells, B-cell-depleted T cells, or PBMCs.

In terms of age and location, participants ranged from roughly 18 to 90 years and lived in about 25 US areas. Participants reported their clinical history, and cohort assignment relied on those reports. Measured with immunoSEQ multiplex PCR; TCRdb has only the in-frame clones, and not every one. Among around 340,000 clones listed, 86% were seen once. Germline lookup yields CDR1 LGHDT and CDR2 YNNKEL (reference sequence). The CDR3 spans 18 residues. With V trimmed by 3 bases and J by 3 bases, 11 bases remained unmatched. This sequence was found in a woman between 40 and 50 years old with acute COVID-19. The sequencing input was PBMCs or T cells enriched from blood (not recorded which). This chain joins TRBV3-1 (or the pseudogene TRBV3-2) and TRBJ2-7; 13 nucleotides agree with TRBD2. CDR3: CASSQGLAGRRGVYEQYF. For the CDR3, the DNA is TGTGCCAGCAGCCAGGGACTAGCGGGACGTCGAGGAGTCTACGAGCAGTACTTC.